The 13 T cell receptor beta chains listed next were all sequenced from one sample in a study of T cells in women clearing cervical HPV infection. Clones were read by immunoSEQ multiplex PCR, and TCRdb kept only the in-frame ones, dropping some. The sample includes around 22,000 clones. Sequencing used blood buffy coat. The receptors were sampled from a woman between 18 and 70 years old with a cervical HPV16 infection that either progressed to CIN3+ or cleared (not recorded which).

On this clone: The CDR3 end is not reached by the read, which stops 3 residues before it; the germline J gene fills it in. The rearrangement links TRBV19 to TRBJ1-2; D call uncertain. The length of the CDR3 is 16 residues. CDR1 LNHDA and CDR2 SQIVND come from the germline V gene (reference sequence). CDR3 DNA (partial): TGTGCCAGCAGCATGGGTCCTCGACTAGCCAAAAACATC. Translation: CASSMGPRLAKNI. The entire CDR3 protein is CASSMGPRLAKNIYTF.

Notes on this clone: The read terminates 3 residues before the CDR3 end, so the remaining end is supplied by the germline J gene. The chain recombines TRBV5-1 with TRBJ2-5, with D perhaps TRBD2 (5 bases). This CDR3 contains 15 residues. Germline V gives CDR1 SGHRS, CDR2 YFSETQ. Trimming left V 1 base short and J 2 bases short, with 12 bases between. The part of the CDR3 DNA that was read is TGCGCCAGCAGCTTGCTCACTAGGGTACAAGAGACC. Protein sequence: CASSLLTRVQET. The whole CDR3 protein is CASSLLTRVQETQYF.

Comments on this clone: The missing CDR3 end, 3 residues past where the read stops, is filled in from the germline J gene. V is TRBV19 and J is TRBJ1-2; D unresolved. The length of the CDR3 is 14 residues. Per germline, CDR1 LNHDA and CDR2 SQIVND (reference sequence). The CDR3 bases that were read are TGTGCCAGTAGTATAGAGGGCCGTCCCAATGAC. Translation gives CASSIEGRPND. The CDR3 as a whole reads CASSIEGRPNDYTF.

With respect to this clone: Read data end 3 residues before the CDR3 end; the end is taken from the germline J gene. The same CDR3 can be traced to other DNA sequences in this sample. The chain links TRBV6-1 to TRBJ2-3; no definite D call. The CDR3 runs to 14 residues. The V end was cut by 0 bases, the J end by 3 bases, with 7 bases between. Germline CDR1 reads MNHNS; CDR2 reads SASEGT. The CDR3 DNA, read in part, is TGTGCCAGCAGTGAAGCCCGTAATACAGATACG. Amino acid sequence: CASSEARNTDT. The whole CDR3 protein reads CASSEARNTDTQYF.

Concerning this clone itself: The read ends 3 residues early relative to the CDR3; the germline J gene fills the gap. The gene calls are TRBV2 and TRBJ1-2, with D maybe TRBD1 (5 bases). V was clipped by 3 bases and J by 4 bases, with 15 bases between them. The CDR3 sequence is 15 residues long. Germline V gene lookup returns CDR1 SNHLY and CDR2 FYNNEI. The chain's CDR3 is CASSDVEGKSYGYTF. CDR3 DNA, as far as it was read: TGTGCCAGCAGTGACGTGGAGGGGAAGTCCTATGGC.

As regards this clone: The CDR3 goes on 3 residues after the read ends, and that part is filled in from the germline J gene. This chain joins TRBV19 and TRBJ2-4; TRBD1 aligns across 7 bases. This CDR3 has 16 amino acids. Germline loops: CDR1 LNHDA, CDR2 SQIVND (reference sequence). V was pared by 8 bases and J by 0 bases, with 10 bases of the junction left unmatched. The sequenced part of the CDR3 DNA is TGTGCCAGTGAACCCGGACAGGTCCTAGCCAAAAACATT. Its protein is CASEPGQVLAKNI. The whole CDR3 sequence is CASEPGQVLAKNIQYF.

In regard to this clone: The read halts 3 residues ahead of the CDR3 end, with the missing end drawn from the germline J gene. V and J are TRBV11-2 and TRBJ1-4; 10 nucleotides line up with TRBD1. The V gene's germline CDR1 is SGHAT and CDR2 FQNNGV. This CDR3 is 14 amino acids long. The chain's CDR3 is CASSPGTGANVLFF. The covered CDR3 bases are TGTGCCAGCAGCCCCGGGACAGGGGCCAACGTA. The full variable domain, its missing parts supplied by reference TRBV11-2 and TRBJ1-4, is EAGVAQSPRYKIIEKRQSVAFWCNPISGHATLYWYQQILGQGPKLLIQFQNNGVVDDSQLPKDRFSAERLKGVDSTLKIQPAKLEDSAVYLCASSPGTGANVLFFGSGTQLSVL.

A word on this clone: With the read ending 3 residues before the CDR3 end, the germline J gene is used to fill in that end. This chain connects TRBV27 to TRBJ2-7; D remains ambiguous. Germline V gene sequence: CDR1 MNHEY, CDR2 SMNVEV (reference sequence). Trimming stripped 0 bases from V and 4 bases from J, with 13 bases between. The CDR3 has 15 residues. CDR3 bases read: TGTGCCAGCAGTTTATCAGCCAGCGCTGGGTACGAG. This translates into CASSLSASAGYE. The entire CDR3 reads CASSLSASAGYEQYF.

Concerning this clone itself: The CDR3 end lies 3 residues beyond the end of the read and is filled in from the germline J gene. The chain employs TRBV19 and TRBJ2-7; 8 bases match TRBD1. There are 15 residues in the CDR3. Germline loops: CDR1 LNHDA, CDR2 SQIVND (reference sequence). V lost 5 bases, J lost 1 base, and 7 bases stayed unmatched. The CDR3 region is CASSSSGTGSYEQYF. CDR3 bases read: TGTGCCAGTAGTTCCTCCGGGACAGGTTCCTACGAG.

On this clone itself: Coverage ceases 3 residues before the CDR3 finishes, and the germline J gene fills in the end. V and J are TRBV19 and TRBJ2-2; TRBD1 might be the D (5 bases). Germline assignment: CDR1 LNHDA and CDR2 SQIVND (reference sequence). The CDR3 sequence is 13 residues long. The part of the CDR3 DNA that was read is TGTGCCAGTAGTACGCAGGGTGGGGAAAAG. Translation: CASSTQGGEK. The complete CDR3 reads CASSTQGGEKLFF.

Turning to this clone: The read terminates 3 residues ahead of where the CDR3 ends, so the germline J gene completes it. The J gene is TRBJ1-2, the V gene TRBV29-1, with D unresolved. This CDR3 is 13 amino acids long. Germline V CDR1 and CDR2: SQVTM, ANQGSEA. CDR3 sequence reads: CSVKLAGGNDYTF. CDR3 DNA, as far as it was read: TGCAGCGTTAAACTAGCGGGAGGCAACGAC. Combining the CDR3 with reference TRBV29-1 and TRBJ1-2 gives the whole variable domain SAVISQKPSRDICQRGTSLTIQCQVDSQVTMMFWYRQQPGQSLTLIATANQGSEATYESGFVIDKFPISRPNLTFSTLTVSNMSPEDSSIYLCSVKLAGGNDYTFGSGTRLTVV.

Partial CDR3 DNA: TGTGCCAGCAGCACTCCGGGACTAGCGTCTGAG. It encodes CASSTPGLASE. The whole CDR3 region reads CASSTPGLASEQFF. The V call is TRBV7-2, the J call TRBJ2-1, with 10 bases lining up with TRBD2. Read data end 3 residues before the CDR3 end; the end is taken from the germline J gene. V dropped 5 bases and J dropped 9; count of bases not matched to a gene: 7. This CDR3 region has 14 residues. Germline CDR1 reads SGHTA; CDR2 reads FQGNSA. Full variable domain (rest looked up from reference TRBV7-2 and TRBJ2-1): GAGVSQSPSNKVTEKGKDVELRCDPISGHTALYWYRQSLGQGLEFLIYFQGNSAPDKSGLPSDRFSAERTGGSVSTLTIQRTQQEDSAVYLCASSTPGLASEQFFGPGTRLTVL.

For this clone: The read halts 3 residues ahead of the CDR3 end, with the missing end drawn from the germline J gene. This sequence joins TRBV19 and TRBJ2-3; maybe TRBD1 (5 bases). Germline V gene sequence: CDR1 LNHDA, CDR2 SQIVND (reference sequence). The CDR3 totals 17 residues. The CDR3 DNA, read in part, is TGTGCCAGTAGTATATATCCGGGCCAGGGAAACCAAGAGACG. This codes for CASSIYPGQGNQET. The complete CDR3 reads CASSIYPGQGNQETQYF.